Reported below is one TCR beta chain. Its antigen is still unknown. Relative to the germline gene, one junction end is altered; a read error may explain this. From the germline J gene comes the end of the CDR3, since the read stops 3 residues before it. This sample is drawn from a study of T cell clonality in common variable immunodeficiency. Profiled with immunoSEQ multiplex PCR; TCRdb holds only in-frame clones, not every one. This table holds approximately 21,000 clones with no singletons; the top ten claim about 2.5%. Study-wide results and limits: In common variable immunodeficiency, TCR beta chains reportedly carried fewer deletions and N-nucleotide insertions.

CDR3 length equals 15 residues. Germline CDR1 reads SEHNR; CDR2 reads FQNEAQ (reference sequence). The rearrangement joins TRBV7-9 to TRBJ2-1, with 12 bases matching TRBD2. Input material: peripheral blood mononuclear cells. The TCR was taken from a human donor with common variable immunodeficiency. CDR3 in amino acids: CASSLAGGLGNEQFF. Incomplete CDR3 DNA: TGTGCCAGCAGCCTAGCGGGGGGGCTCGGCAATGAG.